This entry features one TCR beta chain sequence. Construction of the TCRbeta library involved unique molecular identifiers. TCRdb re-derived calls from the PCR reads in MiXCR, one entry per CDR3 protein. The table records approximately 83,000 distinct CDR3 sequences, less than 15% of them present only once. Germline trimming cut 6 bases from V and 5 bases from J; bases unmatched to any gene: 13. Germline V gives CDR1 SGHAT, CDR2 FQNNGV. The CDR3 is 17 residues long. This entry belongs to a study of T-cell reconstitution after alpha-beta-depleted transplantation in children. The rearrangement uses TRBV11-2 and TRBJ2-6; 7 bases are a match to TRBD1. The TCR sequence derives from a human donor who donated a stem cell graft to a child with inherited bone marrow failure. The starting material was PBMCs from the stem cell graft donor, obtained from the stem cell graft. For the CDR3, the DNA is TGTGCCAGCAGATACCAGGGGGACAGCATCCGGGCCAACGTCCTGACTTTC. Protein: CASRYQGDSIRANVLTF.